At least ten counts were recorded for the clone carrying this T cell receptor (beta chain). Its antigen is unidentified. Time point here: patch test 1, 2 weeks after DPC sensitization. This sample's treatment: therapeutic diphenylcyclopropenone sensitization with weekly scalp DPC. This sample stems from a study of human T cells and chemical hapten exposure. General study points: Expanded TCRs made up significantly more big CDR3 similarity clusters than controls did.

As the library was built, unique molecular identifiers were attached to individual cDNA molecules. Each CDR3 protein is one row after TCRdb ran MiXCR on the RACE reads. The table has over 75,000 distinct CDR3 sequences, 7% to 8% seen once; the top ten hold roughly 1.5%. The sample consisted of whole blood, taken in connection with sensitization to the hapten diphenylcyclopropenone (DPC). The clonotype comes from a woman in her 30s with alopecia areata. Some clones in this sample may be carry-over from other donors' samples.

The CDR3 sequence: CASRFSDTLRIQYF. The DNA of the CDR3 is TGTGCCAGCAGATTCTCAGACACGCTGAGGATTCAGTACTTC. The rearrangement joins TRBV6-6 to TRBJ2-4; D remains ambiguous. Germline CDR1 reads MNHNY; CDR2 reads SVGAGI (reference sequence). The CDR3 has 14 amino acids. Trimming shortened V by 6 bases and J by 10 bases, and 19 bases separated the two germline ends.